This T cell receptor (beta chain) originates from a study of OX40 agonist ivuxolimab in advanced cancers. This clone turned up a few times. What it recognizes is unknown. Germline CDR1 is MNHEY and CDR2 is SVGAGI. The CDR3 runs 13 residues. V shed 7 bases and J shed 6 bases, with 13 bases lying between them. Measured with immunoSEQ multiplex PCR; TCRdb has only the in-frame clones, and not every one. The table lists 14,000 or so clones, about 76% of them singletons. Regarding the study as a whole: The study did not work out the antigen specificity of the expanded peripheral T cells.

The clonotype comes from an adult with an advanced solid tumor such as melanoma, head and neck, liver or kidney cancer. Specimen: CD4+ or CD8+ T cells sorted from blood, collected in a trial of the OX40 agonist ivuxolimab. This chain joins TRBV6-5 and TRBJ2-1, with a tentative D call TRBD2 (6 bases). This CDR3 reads CASTSGFGNEQFF. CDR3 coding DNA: TGTGCCAGCACCAGCGGGTTCGGCAATGAGCAGTTCTTC.